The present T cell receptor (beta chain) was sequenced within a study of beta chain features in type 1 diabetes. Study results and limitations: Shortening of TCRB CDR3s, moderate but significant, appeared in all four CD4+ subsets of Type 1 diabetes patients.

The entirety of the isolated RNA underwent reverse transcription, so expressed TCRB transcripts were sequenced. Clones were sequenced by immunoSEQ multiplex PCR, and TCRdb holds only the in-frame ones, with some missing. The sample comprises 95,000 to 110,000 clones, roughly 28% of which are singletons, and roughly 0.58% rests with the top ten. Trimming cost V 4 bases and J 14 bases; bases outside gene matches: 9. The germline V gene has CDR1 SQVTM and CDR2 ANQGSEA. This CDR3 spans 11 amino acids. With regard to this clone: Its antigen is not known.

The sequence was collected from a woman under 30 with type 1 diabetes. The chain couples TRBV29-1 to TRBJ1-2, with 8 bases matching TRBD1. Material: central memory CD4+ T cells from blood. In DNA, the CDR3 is TGCAGCGTTGCGGACAGGGAAGAAGATACCTTC. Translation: CSVADREEDTF.